The clone carrying this T cell receptor beta chain was detected ten times or more. V lost 5 bases, J lost 11 bases, and 12 bases stayed unmatched. This CDR3 has 14 amino acids. From germline, CDR1 is SGHTA and CDR2 FQGTGA. The data stem from a study of blood T cells in healthy people across ages. A second roughly 6 to 12 cycle PCR used barcoded and J-beta primers. Via MiXCR, TCRdb re-called the 5' RACE reads, giving one row per CDR3 protein. Of 550,000 to 800,000 distinct CDR3 sequences listed, roughly 30% were seen once; the top ten hold 15%. The rearrangement uses TRBV7-3 and TRBJ2-1; 7 positions match TRBD2. The receptor was isolated from a woman aged 80 or older in good health. The sample consisted of blood. The CDR3, as DNA: TGTGCCAGCAGCACCTCGGGGAGGGGAGTTCAGCAGTTCTTC. This encodes CASSTSGRGVQQFF.